A selection of T cell receptor beta chains follows, all from one sample in a study of regulatory T cells in long-lasting Graves disease. TCRdb re-derived calls from the multiplex PCR reads in MiXCR, one entry per CDR3 protein. The sample includes about 440,000 distinct CDR3 sequences, 14% to 15% of them seen just once. Another study also made use of these data, one on T cells in Graves' hyperthyroidism and ophthalmopathy.

The source material was peripheral blood mononuclear cells (PBMCs), sampled at new diagnosis, from a patient treated with antithyroid drugs. These receptors came from a woman in her twenties or thirties with Graves disease. Each CDR3 is given with its conserved first and last residue. D genes are given only for firm matches. Where a row states a size, it is once, few, many or the class of an expanded clone; other rows omit it.

d_gene: -
v_gene: TRBV30
j_gene: TRBJ2-1
abundance: many
CDR3aa: CAWRDIGRGRNEQFF
CDR3nt: TGTGCCTGGAGGGATATAGGGAGGGGGAGAAATGAGCAGTTCTTC

d_gene: TRBD1
v_gene: TRBV9
j_gene: TRBJ1-3
abundance: few
CDR3aa: CASSAPQGAPGNTIYF
CDR3nt: TGTGCCAGCAGCGCTCCTCAGGGGGCGCCTGGAAACACCATATATTTT

d_gene: -
v_gene: TRBV4-1
j_gene: TRBJ2-7
abundance: -
CDR3aa: CASSLPVEQYF
CDR3nt: TGCGCCAGCAGCCTTCCCGTCGAGCAGTACTTC

d_gene: -
v_gene: TRBV14
j_gene: TRBJ2-5
abundance: few
CDR3aa: CASSQVMDNQETQYF
CDR3nt: TGTGCCAGCAGCCAAGTTATGGACAACCAAGAGACCCAGTACTTC

d_gene: -
v_gene: TRBV14
j_gene: TRBJ2-7
abundance: -
CDR3aa: CASRADAYEQYF
CDR3nt: TGTGCCAGCAGAGCGGACGCCTACGAGCAGTACTTC

d_gene: -
v_gene: TRBV5-6
j_gene: TRBJ2-3
abundance: many
CDR3aa: CASSSGTTLSTDTQYF
CDR3nt: TGTGCCAGCAGCTCCGGAACGACTCTTAGCACAGATACGCAGTATTTT

d_gene: TRBD2
v_gene: TRBV5-6
j_gene: TRBJ2-7
abundance: many
CDR3aa: CASSPGGNSYEQYF
CDR3nt: TGTGCCAGCAGCCCCGGGGGGAACTCCTACGAGCAGTACTTC

d_gene: TRBD1
v_gene: TRBV13
j_gene: TRBJ2-3
abundance: many
CDR3aa: CASSSPNTGTGTDTQYF
CDR3nt: TGTGCCAGCAGCTCCCCGAATACAGGGACAGGCACAGATACGCAGTATTTT

d_gene: TRBD1
v_gene: TRBV4-2
j_gene: TRBJ1-2
abundance: -
CDR3aa: CASSQETGKGYGYTF
CDR3nt: TGTGCCAGCAGCCAAGAGACAGGGAAGGGCTATGGCTACACCTTC

d_gene: TRBD2
v_gene: TRBV7-9
j_gene: TRBJ2-7
abundance: -
CDR3aa: CASSLGSTSGRYEQYF
CDR3nt: TGTGCCAGCAGCTTAGGATCGACTAGCGGGAGGTACGAGCAGTACTTC

d_gene: TRBD2
v_gene: TRBV7-2
j_gene: TRBJ2-7
abundance: few
CDR3aa: CASSPAGGPDEQYF
CDR3nt: TGTGCCAGCAGCCCAGCGGGAGGGCCGGACGAGCAGTACTTC

d_gene: TRBD1
v_gene: TRBV5-6
j_gene: TRBJ2-1
abundance: few
CDR3aa: CASQNYRGLLREQFF
CDR3nt: TGTGCCAGCCAGAATTACAGGGGGCTTCTAAGGGAGCAGTTCTTC

d_gene: TRBD1
v_gene: TRBV19
j_gene: TRBJ1-1
abundance: -
CDR3aa: CASSPGQGATGAFF
CDR3nt: TGTGCCAGTAGTCCGGGACAGGGGGCGACGGGAGCTTTCTTT

d_gene: -
v_gene: TRBV20-1
j_gene: TRBJ1-1
abundance: -
CDR3aa: CSARSRASEAFF
CDR3nt: TGCAGTGCTAGATCGAGGGCGTCTGAAGCTTTCTTT

d_gene: -
v_gene: TRBV24-1
j_gene: TRBJ2-1
abundance: few
CDR3aa: CATSGALAPNEQFF
CDR3nt: TGTGCCACCTCAGGCGCACTAGCTCCCAATGAGCAGTTCTTC

d_gene: TRBD2
v_gene: TRBV5-1
j_gene: TRBJ2-1
abundance: -
CDR3aa: CASSPIAGSGGNEQFF
CDR3nt: TGCGCCAGCAGCCCCATCGCGGGGAGCGGGGGCAATGAGCAGTTCTTC

d_gene: -
v_gene: TRBV6-1
j_gene: TRBJ1-5
abundance: many
CDR3aa: CASGWGDQPQHF
CDR3nt: TGTGCCAGCGGCTGGGGGGATCAGCCCCAGCATTTT

d_gene: TRBD1
v_gene: TRBV7-9
j_gene: TRBJ2-1
abundance: -
CDR3aa: CASSLVRQGAYQFF
CDR3nt: TGTGCCAGCAGCTTAGTTCGACAGGGGGCTTATCAGTTCTTC

d_gene: -
v_gene: TRBV19
j_gene: TRBJ1-5
abundance: few
CDR3aa: CASSLKGGSNQPQHF
CDR3nt: TGTGCCAGTAGCCTAAAGGGTGGTAGCAATCAGCCCCAGCATTTT

d_gene: TRBD2
v_gene: TRBV5-6
j_gene: TRBJ2-2
abundance: many
CDR3aa: CASSEGLAVNTGELFF
CDR3nt: TGTGCCAGCAGTGAAGGACTAGCGGTGAACACCGGGGAGCTGTTTTTT

d_gene: TRBD2
v_gene: TRBV5-1
j_gene: TRBJ2-5
abundance: few
CDR3aa: CASIFGLAGGGETQYF
CDR3nt: TGCGCCAGCATATTTGGGCTAGCGGGAGGAGGAGAGACCCAGTACTTC

d_gene: -
v_gene: TRBV30
j_gene: TRBJ1-1
abundance: many
CDR3aa: CAWTRLGALNTEAFF
CDR3nt: TGTGCCTGGACTCGTTTAGGGGCTCTGAACACTGAAGCTTTCTTT

d_gene: -
v_gene: TRBV6-2/TRBV6-3
j_gene: TRBJ2-1
abundance: few
CDR3aa: CASSYSNQGWNEQFF
CDR3nt: TGTGCCAGCAGTTACTCGAATCAGGGTTGGAATGAGCAGTTCTTC

d_gene: -
v_gene: TRBV28
j_gene: TRBJ2-7
abundance: many
CDR3aa: CASLTGSPYEQYF
CDR3nt: TGTGCATCACTCACCGGGAGCCCCTACGAGCAGTACTTC

d_gene: -
v_gene: TRBV20-1
j_gene: TRBJ2-3
abundance: many
CDR3aa: CSARGLVPDTQYF
CDR3nt: TGCAGTGCTAGAGGACTAGTGCCAGATACGCAGTATTTT

d_gene: TRBD2
v_gene: TRBV20-1
j_gene: TRBJ2-1
abundance: many
CDR3aa: CSARDTGTTSYNEQFF
CDR3nt: TGCAGTGCTAGAGATACCGGGACTACCTCCTACAATGAGCAGTTCTTC

d_gene: -
v_gene: TRBV30
j_gene: TRBJ2-7
abundance: -
CDR3aa: CAWSLGSHEQYF
CDR3nt: TGTGCCTGGAGTCTAGGGTCTCACGAGCAGTACTTC

d_gene: -
v_gene: TRBV28
j_gene: TRBJ2-5
abundance: many
CDR3aa: CASSRETQYF
CDR3nt: TGTGCCAGCAGCAGGGAGACCCAGTACTTC

d_gene: -
v_gene: TRBV5-4
j_gene: TRBJ2-7
abundance: many
CDR3aa: CASSQVKNYEQYF
CDR3nt: TGTGCCAGCAGCCAGGTCAAGAACTACGAGCAGTACTTC

d_gene: TRBD1
v_gene: TRBV6-1
j_gene: TRBJ1-2
abundance: few
CDR3aa: CASSPGTGRGYGYTF
CDR3nt: TGTGCCAGCAGTCCGGGGACAGGGCGAGGCTATGGCTACACCTTC

d_gene: TRBD2
v_gene: TRBV27
j_gene: TRBJ2-3
abundance: many
CDR3aa: CASSSGLAVVGDTQYF
CDR3nt: TGTGCCAGCAGTTCGGGACTAGCAGTGGTTGGCGATACGCAGTATTTT

d_gene: TRBD2
v_gene: TRBV5-6
j_gene: TRBJ2-3
abundance: many
CDR3aa: CASSLTSGRFTDTQYF
CDR3nt: TGTGCCAGCAGCTTGACTAGCGGGAGGTTTACAGATACGCAGTATTTT

d_gene: -
v_gene: TRBV10-3
j_gene: TRBJ2-5
abundance: many
CDR3aa: CAISERIGETQYF
CDR3nt: TGTGCCATCAGTGAACGAATAGGGGAGACCCAGTACTTC

d_gene: -
v_gene: TRBV5-8
j_gene: TRBJ1-2
abundance: many
CDR3aa: CASSLALSGEFYGYTF
CDR3nt: TGTGCCAGCAGCTTGGCCTTATCAGGGGAATTCTATGGCTACACCTTC

d_gene: TRBD2
v_gene: TRBV7-2
j_gene: TRBJ2-1
abundance: many
CDR3aa: CASSSEDGLAGTNEQFF
CDR3nt: TGTGCCAGCAGCTCCGAAGATGGGCTAGCGGGAACCAATGAGCAGTTCTTC